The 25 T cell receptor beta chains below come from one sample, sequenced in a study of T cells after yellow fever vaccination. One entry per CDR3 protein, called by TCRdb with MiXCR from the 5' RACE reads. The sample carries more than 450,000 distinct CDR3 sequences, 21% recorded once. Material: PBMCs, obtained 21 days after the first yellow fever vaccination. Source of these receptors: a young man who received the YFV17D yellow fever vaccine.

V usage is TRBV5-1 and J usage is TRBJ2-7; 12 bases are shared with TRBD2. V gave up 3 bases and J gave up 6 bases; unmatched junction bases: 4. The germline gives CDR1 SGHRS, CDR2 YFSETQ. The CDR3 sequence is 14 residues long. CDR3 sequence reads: CASSSSGGAVEQYV. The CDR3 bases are TGCGCCAGCAGCTCTAGCGGGGGGGCAGTCGAGCAGTACGTC.

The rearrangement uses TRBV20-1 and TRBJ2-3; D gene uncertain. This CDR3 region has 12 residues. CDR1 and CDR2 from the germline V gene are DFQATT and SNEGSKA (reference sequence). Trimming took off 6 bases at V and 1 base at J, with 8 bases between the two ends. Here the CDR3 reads CSARRGTDTQYF. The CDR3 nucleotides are TGCAGTGCCCGTCGGGGCACAGATACGCAGTATTTT.

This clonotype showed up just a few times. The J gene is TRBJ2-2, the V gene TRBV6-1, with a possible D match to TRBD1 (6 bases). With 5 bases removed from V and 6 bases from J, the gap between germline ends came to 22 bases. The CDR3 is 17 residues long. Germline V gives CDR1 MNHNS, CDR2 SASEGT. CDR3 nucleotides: TGTGCCAGCAGTCTAGGGGGACCGGGCAGGGGATCCGGGGAGCTGTTTTTT. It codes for CASSLGGPGRGSGELFF.

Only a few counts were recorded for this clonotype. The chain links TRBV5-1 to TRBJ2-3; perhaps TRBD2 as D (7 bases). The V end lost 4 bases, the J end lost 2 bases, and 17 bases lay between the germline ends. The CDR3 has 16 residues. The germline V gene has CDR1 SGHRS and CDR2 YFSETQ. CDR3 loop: CASSRLLRGPTDTQYF. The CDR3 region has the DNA TGCGCCAGCAGCCGACTGTTGCGGGGGCCCACAGATACGCAGTATTTT.

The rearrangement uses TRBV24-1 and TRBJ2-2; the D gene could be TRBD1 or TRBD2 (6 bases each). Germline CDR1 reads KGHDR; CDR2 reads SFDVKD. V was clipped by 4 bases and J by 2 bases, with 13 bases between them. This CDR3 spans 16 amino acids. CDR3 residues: CATSERRGPNTGELFF. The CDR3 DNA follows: TGTGCCACCAGTGAACGTCGGGGGCCTAACACCGGGGAGCTGTTTTTT.

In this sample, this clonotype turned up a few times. The DNA of the CDR3 is TGTGCCAGCAGTGATCCCTCCGCTAGCGGGGGTTTCACAGATACGCAGTATTTT. It yields the protein CASSDPSASGGFTDTQYF. The chain links TRBV27 to TRBJ2-3; 10 bases map to TRBD2. The germline CDR1 and CDR2 sequences are MNHEY and SMNVEV (reference sequence). This CDR3 is built from 18 residues. Trimming cost V 5 bases and J 2 bases; bases outside gene matches: 13.

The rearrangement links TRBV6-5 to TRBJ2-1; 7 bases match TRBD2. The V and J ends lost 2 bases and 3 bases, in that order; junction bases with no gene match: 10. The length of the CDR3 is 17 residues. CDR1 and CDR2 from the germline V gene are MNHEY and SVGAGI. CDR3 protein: CASSYEPSGGFYNEQFF. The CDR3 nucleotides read TGTGCCAGCAGTTACGAACCTAGCGGAGGGTTCTACAATGAGCAGTTCTTC.

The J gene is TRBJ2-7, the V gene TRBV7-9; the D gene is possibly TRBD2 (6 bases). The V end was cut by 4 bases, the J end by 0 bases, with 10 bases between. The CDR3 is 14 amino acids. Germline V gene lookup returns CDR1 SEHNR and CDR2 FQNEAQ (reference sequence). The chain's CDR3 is CASSSHGSSYEQYF. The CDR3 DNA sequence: TGTGCCAGCAGCTCTCACGGGAGCTCCTACGAGCAGTACTTC.

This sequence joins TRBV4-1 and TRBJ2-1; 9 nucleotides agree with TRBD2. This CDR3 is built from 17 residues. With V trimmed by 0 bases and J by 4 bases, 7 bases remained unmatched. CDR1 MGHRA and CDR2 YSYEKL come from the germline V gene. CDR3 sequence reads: CASSQDEASGAYNEQFF. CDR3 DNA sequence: TGCGCCAGCAGCCAAGACGAAGCTAGCGGGGCTTACAATGAGCAGTTCTTC.

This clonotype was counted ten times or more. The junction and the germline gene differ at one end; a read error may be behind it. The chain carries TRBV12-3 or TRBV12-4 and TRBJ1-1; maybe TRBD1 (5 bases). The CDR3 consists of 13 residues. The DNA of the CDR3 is TGCGCCAGCAGCCTGACAGCAAACACTGAAGCTTTCTTT. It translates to CASSLTANTEAFF.

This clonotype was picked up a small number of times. The CDR3 nucleotides are TGCAGTGCTAGAGGGACAGGGGAAAAGGCCAACCTCGAGCAGTACTTC. Protein sequence: CSARGTGEKANLEQYF. The chain has TRBV20-1 and TRBJ2-7, with 9 bases matching TRBD1. Germline CDR1 DFQATT, CDR2 SNEGSKA (reference sequence). The J segment lost 6 bases and the V segment lost 1 base, leaving 13 bases of the junction unmatched. The CDR3 is made up of 16 amino acids.

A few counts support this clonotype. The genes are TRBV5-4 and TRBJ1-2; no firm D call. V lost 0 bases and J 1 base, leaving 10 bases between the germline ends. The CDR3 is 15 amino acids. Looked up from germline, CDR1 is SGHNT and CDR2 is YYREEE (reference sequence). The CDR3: CASSLDGGYNYGYTF. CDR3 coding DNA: TGTGCCAGCAGCTTGGACGGAGGGTATAACTATGGCTACACCTTC.

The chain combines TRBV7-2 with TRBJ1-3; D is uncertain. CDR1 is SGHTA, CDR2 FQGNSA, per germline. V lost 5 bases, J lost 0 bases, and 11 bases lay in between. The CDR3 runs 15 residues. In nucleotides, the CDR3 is TGTGCCAGCAGCCAGTCGGGGAACTCTGGAAACACCATATATTTT. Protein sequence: CASSQSGNSGNTIYF.

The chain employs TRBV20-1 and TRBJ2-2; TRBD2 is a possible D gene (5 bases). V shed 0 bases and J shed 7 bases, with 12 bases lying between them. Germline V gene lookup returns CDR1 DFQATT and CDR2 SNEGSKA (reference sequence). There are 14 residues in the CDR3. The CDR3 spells CSARDRGNHGELFF. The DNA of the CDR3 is TGCAGTGCTAGAGATCGGGGAAACCACGGGGAGCTGTTTTTT.

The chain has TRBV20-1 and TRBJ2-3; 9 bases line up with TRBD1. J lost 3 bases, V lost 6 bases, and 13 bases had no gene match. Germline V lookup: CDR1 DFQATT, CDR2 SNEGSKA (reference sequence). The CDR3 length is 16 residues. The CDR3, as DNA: TGCAGTGCGCACACTACAGGGGGCTATGGAACAGATACGCAGTATTTT. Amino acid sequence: CSAHTTGGYGTDTQYF.

For the CDR3, the DNA is TGTGCCAGCAGTTGGGACAACTCCTACAATGAGCAGTTCTTC. As protein: CASSWDNSYNEQFF. The rearrangement links TRBV28 to TRBJ2-1, with D perhaps matching TRBD1 (6 bases). The germline V gene encodes CDR1 MDHEN and CDR2 SYDVKM. The CDR3 covers 14 residues. Trimming cost V 4 bases and J 0 bases, with 7 bases left between them.

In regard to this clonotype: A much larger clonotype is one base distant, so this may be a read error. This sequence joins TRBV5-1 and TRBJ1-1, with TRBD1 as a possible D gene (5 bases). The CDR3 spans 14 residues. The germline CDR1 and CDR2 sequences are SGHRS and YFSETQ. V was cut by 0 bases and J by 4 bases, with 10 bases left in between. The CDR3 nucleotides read TGCGCCAGCAGCTTGGACCCAGGGACCACTGAAGCTTTCTTT. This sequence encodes CASSLDPGTTEAFF.

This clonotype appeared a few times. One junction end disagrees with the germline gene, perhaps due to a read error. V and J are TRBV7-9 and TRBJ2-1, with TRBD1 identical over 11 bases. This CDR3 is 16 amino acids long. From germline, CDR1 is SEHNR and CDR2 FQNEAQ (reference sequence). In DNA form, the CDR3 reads TGTGCCAGCAGTTTAGGCGTAGGACAGGGGGCCGATGAGCAGTTCTTC. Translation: CASSLGVGQGADEQFF.

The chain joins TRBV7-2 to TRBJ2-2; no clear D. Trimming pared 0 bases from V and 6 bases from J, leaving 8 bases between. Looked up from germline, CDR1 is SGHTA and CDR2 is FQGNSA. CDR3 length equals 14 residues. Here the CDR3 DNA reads TGTGCCAGCAGCTTAGCGGCGTTTTCCGGGGAGCTGTTTTTT. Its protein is CASSLAAFSGELFF.

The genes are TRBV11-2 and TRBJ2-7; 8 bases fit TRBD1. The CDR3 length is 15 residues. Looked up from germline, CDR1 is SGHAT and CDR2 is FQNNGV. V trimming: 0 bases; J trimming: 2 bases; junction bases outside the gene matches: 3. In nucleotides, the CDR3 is TGTGCCAGCAGCTTAGATGGGACAGGTACCTACGAGCAGTACTTC. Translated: CASSLDGTGTYEQYF.

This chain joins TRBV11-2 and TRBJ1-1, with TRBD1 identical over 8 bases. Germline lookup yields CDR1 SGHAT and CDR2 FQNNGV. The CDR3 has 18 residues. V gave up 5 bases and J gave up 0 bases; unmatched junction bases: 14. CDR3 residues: CASSQRSGTGHLNTEAFF. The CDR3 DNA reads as TGTGCCAGCAGCCAAAGGTCCGGGACAGGACATTTGAACACTGAAGCTTTCTTT.

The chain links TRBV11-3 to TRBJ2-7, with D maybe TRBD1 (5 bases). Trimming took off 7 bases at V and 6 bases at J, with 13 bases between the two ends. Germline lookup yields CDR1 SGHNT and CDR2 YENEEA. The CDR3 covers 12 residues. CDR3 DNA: TGTGCCAGCAAGCAGGGTATGGGCGAGCAGTACTTC. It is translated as CASKQGMGEQYF.

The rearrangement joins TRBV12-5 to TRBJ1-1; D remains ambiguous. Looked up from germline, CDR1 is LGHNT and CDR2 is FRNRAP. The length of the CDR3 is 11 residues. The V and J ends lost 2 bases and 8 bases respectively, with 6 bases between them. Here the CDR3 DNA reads TGTGCTAGTGGTTTGCGTAGCGAAGCTTTCTTT. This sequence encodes CASGLRSEAFF.

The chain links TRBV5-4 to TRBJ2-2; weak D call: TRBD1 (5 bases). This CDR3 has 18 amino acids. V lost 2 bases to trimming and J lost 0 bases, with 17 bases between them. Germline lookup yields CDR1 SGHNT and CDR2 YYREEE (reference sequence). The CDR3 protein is CASSFQVGRAANTGELFF. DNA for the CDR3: TGTGCCAGCAGCTTTCAAGTGGGCAGGGCAGCGAACACCGGGGAGCTGTTTTTT.

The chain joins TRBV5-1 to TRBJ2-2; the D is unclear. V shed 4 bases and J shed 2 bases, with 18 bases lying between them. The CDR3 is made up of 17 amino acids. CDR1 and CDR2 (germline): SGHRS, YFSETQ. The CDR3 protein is CASSLGVVAANTGELFF. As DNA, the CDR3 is TGCGCCAGCAGCCTTGGAGTTGTGGCGGCAAACACCGGGGAGCTGTTTTTT.